This record concerns one T cell receptor (beta chain) sequence. The CDR3 has 13 amino acids. Germline V gene sequence: CDR1 MGHRA, CDR2 YSYEKL. The germline V and J ends were trimmed by 0 bases and 5 bases, with 6 bases remaining between them. The data were obtained in a study of blood T cell repertoires in COVID-19. Study-wide context: Samples taken during acute and convalescent COVID-19 were collected in the United States, Italy and Spain. The analysed material was cDNA or gDNA that came from T cells, B-cell-depleted T cells, or PBMCs.

Profiling relied on immunoSEQ multiplex PCR, and the TCRdb table lists in-frame clones only, not all of them. Of over 350,000 clones listed, about nine tenths were seen once; the top ten hold more than 1.4%. The TCR originated in a woman aged 25 to 39 with active or convalescent COVID-19. This chain uses TRBV4-1 with TRBJ2-3, with a tentative D call TRBD2 (5 bases). The sample was peripheral blood. CDR3 sequence: CASSQDRGDTQYF. The CDR3 DNA is TGCGCCAGCAGCCAAGATCGGGGAGATACGCAGTATTTT.